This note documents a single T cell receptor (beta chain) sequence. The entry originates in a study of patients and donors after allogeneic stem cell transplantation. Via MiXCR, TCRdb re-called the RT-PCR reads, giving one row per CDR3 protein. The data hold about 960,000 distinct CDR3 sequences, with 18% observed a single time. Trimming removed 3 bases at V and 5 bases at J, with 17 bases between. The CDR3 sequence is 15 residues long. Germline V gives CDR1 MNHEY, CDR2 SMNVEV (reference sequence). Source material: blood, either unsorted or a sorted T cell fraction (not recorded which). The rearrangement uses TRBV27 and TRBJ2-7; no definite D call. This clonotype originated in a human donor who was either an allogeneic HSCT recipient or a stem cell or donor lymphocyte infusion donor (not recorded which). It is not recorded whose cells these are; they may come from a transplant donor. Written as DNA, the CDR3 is TGTGCCAGCAGTTTGGCCCCGGACGTTATCCACGAGCAGTACTTC. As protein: CASSLAPDVIHEQYF.